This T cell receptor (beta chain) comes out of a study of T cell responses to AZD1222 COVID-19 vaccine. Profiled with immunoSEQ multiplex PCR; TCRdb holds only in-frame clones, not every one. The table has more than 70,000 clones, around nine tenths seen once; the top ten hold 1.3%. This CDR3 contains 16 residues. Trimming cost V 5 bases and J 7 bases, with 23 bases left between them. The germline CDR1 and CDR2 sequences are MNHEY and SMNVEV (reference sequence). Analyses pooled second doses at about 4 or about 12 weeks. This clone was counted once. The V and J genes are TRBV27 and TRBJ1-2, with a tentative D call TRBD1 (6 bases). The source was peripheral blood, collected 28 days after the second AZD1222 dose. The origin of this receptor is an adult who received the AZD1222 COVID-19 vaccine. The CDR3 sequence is CASSPHPGTQAVGYTF. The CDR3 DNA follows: TGTGCCAGCAGTCCGCACCCCGGGACACAAGCCGTTGGCTACACCTTC.